This T cell receptor (beta chain) is from a study of blood T cell repertoires in COVID-19. Study in general: Some COVID-19 samples were acute and others convalescent; all came from the United States, Italy and Spain.

Methods used by the authors: Scientists estimated how many nucleated cells there were by amplifying reference gene primers. Some clones are missing from TCRdb's copy, which holds only in-frame ones; the method was immunoSEQ multiplex PCR. That table is the source of V, J and clone size, and D and trimming were worked out from the DNA. Counted here are about 240,000 clones, less than 90% occurring once; the ten biggest clones make up around 5.9%. Trimming removed 6 bases from V and 0 bases from J; junction bases left unmatched: 8. Germline V lookup: CDR1 SGHTA, CDR2 FQGNSA. This CDR3 has 16 residues. The J gene is TRBJ2-4, the V gene TRBV7-2; 7 bases agree with TRBD1. This TCR came from a man in his sixties with acute or convalescent COVID-19. Sequenced sample: peripheral blood. The CDR3 loop reads CASSSDRVQAKNIQYF. The CDR3 coding sequence is TGTGCCAGCAGTTCCGACAGGGTCCAAGCCAAAAACATTCAGTACTTC.